These 3 T cell receptor beta chains came from one sample sequenced in a study of blood T cell repertoires in COVID-19. Sequencing used immunoSEQ multiplex PCR; TCRdb keeps in-frame clones, though not all of them. The data show roughly 170,000 clones, around 84% seen once. The sequenced material came from peripheral blood. All receptors derive from a man aged 40-50 years with active or convalescent COVID-19.

This chain connects TRBV4-2 to TRBJ2-1; 7 positions match TRBD2. CDR1 LGHNA and CDR2 YNFKEQ come from the germline V gene. This CDR3 has 15 amino acids. V was clipped by 3 bases and J by 10 bases; unmatched bases: 12. CDR3 protein: CASSQGGGSNREQFF. The CDR3 DNA is TGTGCCAGCAGCCAGGGCGGGGGTAGCAATCGGGAGCAGTTCTTC.

CDR3 loop: CASTPGQGKSYTEAFF. Written as DNA, the CDR3 is TGTGCCAGTACACCTGGACAGGGAAAAAGCTACACTGAAGCTTTCTTT. The V and J genes are TRBV19 and TRBJ1-1; 8 positions agree with TRBD1. V shed 7 bases, J shed 3 bases, and the junction held 13 bases outside the gene matches. The CDR3 runs 16 residues. Germline V lookup: CDR1 LNHDA, CDR2 SQIVND (reference sequence). The complete variable domain, with remaining parts taken from reference TRBV19 and TRBJ1-1, reads DGGITQSPKYLFRKEGQNVTLSCEQNLNHDAMYWYRQDPGQGLRLIYYSQIVNDFQKGDIAEGYSVSREKKESFPLTVTSAQKNPTAFYLCASTPGQGKSYTEAFFGQGTRLTVV.

This chain uses TRBV5-1 with TRBJ1-2, with D maybe TRBD1 (6 bases). The CDR3 loop spans 13 amino acids. In germline, CDR1 is SGHRS, CDR2 YFSETQ. Trimming took off 4 bases at V and 10 bases at J, with 17 bases between the two ends. Here the CDR3 reads CASSPSQGSYYTF. CDR3 DNA: TGCGCCAGCAGCCCCTCACAGGGATCCTACTACACCTTC.